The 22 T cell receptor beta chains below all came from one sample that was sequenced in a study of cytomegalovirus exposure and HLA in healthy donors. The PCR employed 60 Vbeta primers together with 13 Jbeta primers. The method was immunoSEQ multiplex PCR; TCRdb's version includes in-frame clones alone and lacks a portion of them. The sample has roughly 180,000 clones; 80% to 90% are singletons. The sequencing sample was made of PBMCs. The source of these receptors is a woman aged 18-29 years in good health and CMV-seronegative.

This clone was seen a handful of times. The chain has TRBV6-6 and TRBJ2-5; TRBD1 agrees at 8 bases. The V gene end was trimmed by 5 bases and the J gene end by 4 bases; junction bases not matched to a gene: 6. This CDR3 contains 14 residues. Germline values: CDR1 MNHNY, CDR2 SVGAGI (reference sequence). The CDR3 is CASSQTGERETQYF. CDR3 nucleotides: TGTGCCAGCAGTCAGACAGGGGAGAGAGAGACCCAGTACTTC.

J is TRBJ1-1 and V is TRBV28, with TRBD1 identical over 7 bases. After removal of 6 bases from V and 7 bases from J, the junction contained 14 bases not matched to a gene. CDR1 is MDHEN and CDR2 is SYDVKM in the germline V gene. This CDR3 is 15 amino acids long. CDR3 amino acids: CASSRLYRGLSEAFF. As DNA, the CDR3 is TGTGCCAGCAGCCGCTTATACAGGGGTTTGAGTGAAGCTTTCTTT.

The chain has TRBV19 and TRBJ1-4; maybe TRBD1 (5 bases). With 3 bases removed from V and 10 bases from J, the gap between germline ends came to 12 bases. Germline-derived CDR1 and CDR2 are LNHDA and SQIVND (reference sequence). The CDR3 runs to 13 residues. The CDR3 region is CASSMNQGGKLFF. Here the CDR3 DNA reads TGTGCCAGTAGTATGAATCAGGGTGGAAAACTGTTTTTT.

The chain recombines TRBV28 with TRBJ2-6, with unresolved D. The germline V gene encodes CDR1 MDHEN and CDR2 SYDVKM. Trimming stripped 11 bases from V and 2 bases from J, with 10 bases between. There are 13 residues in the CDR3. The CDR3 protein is CALYSPGANVLTF. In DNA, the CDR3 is TGTGCCCTATACAGTCCTGGGGCCAACGTCCTGACTTTC.

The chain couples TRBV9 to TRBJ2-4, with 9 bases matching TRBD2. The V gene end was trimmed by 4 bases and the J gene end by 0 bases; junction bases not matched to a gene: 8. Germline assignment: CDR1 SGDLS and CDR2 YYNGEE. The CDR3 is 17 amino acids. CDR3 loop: CASSPSLAGPAKNIQYF. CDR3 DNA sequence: TGTGCCAGCAGCCCCAGCCTAGCGGGACCAGCCAAAAACATTCAGTACTTC.

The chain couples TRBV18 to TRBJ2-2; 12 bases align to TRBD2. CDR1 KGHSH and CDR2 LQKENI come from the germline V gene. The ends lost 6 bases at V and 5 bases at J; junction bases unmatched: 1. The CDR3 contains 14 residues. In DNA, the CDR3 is TGTGCCAGCTCGACTAGCGGGAGAACCGGGGAGCTGTTTTTT. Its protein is CASSTSGRTGELFF.

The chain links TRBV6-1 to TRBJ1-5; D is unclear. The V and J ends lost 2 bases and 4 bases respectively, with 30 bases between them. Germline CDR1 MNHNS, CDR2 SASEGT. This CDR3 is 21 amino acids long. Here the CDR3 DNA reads TGTGCCAGCAGTGAAATTTTGTTGAGGCCGTATTCCGGACTTTCGAATCAGCCCCAGCATTTT. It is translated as CASSEILLRPYSGLSNQPQHF.

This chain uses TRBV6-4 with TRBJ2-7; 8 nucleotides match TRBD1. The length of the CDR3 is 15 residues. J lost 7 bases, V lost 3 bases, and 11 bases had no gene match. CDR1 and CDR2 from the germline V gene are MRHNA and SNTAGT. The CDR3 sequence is CASSDGGQGRSEQYF. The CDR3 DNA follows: TGTGCCAGCAGTGATGGCGGACAGGGTCGCTCTGAGCAGTACTTC.

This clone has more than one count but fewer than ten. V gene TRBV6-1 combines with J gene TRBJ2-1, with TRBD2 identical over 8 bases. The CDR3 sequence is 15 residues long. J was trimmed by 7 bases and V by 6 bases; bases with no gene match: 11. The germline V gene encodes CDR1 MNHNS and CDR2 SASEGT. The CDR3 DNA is TGTGCCAGCAGAGAGACCGGGACTAGTGATAATGAGCAGTTCTTC. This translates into CASRETGTSDNEQFF.

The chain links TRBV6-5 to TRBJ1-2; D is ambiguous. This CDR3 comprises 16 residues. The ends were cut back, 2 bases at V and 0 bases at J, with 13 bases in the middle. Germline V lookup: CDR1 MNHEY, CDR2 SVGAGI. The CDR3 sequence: CASSYGPTDSNYGYTF. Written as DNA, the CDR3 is TGTGCCAGCAGTTACGGGCCCACCGATTCTAACTATGGCTACACCTTC.

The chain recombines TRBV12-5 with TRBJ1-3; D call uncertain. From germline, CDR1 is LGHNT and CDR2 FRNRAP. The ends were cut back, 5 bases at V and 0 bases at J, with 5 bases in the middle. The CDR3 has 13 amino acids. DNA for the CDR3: TGTGCTAGTGGTATAGTCTCTGGAAACACCATATATTTT. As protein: CASGIVSGNTIYF.

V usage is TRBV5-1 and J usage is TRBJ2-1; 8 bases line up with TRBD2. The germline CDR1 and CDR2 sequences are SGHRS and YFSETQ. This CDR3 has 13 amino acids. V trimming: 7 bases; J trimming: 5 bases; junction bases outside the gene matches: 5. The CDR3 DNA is TGCGCCAGCGGGGACGGGAGGGACAATGAGCAGTTCTTC. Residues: CASGDGRDNEQFF.

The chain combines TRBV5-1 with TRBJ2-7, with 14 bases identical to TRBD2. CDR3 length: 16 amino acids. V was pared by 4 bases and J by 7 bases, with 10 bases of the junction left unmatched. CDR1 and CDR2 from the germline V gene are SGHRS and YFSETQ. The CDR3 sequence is CASSPEGLAGGGEQYF. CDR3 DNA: TGCGCCAGCAGCCCGGAAGGACTAGCGGGAGGTGGGGAGCAGTACTTC.

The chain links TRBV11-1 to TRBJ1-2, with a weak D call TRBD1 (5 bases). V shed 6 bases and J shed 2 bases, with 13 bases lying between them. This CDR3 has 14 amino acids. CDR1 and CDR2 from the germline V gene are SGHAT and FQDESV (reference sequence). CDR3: CASSSLQGNYGYTF. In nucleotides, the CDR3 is TGTGCCAGCAGTTCCCTTCAGGGAAACTATGGCTACACCTTC.

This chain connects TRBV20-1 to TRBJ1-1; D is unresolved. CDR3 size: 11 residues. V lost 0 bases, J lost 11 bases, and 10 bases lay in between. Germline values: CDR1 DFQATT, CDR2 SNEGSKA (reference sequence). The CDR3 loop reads CSARDSSGAFF. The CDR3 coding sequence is TGCAGTGCTAGAGATAGCTCTGGGGCTTTCTTT.

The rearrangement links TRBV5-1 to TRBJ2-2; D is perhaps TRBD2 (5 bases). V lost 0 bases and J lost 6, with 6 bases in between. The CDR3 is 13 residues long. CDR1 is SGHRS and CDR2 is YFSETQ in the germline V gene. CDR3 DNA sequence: TGCGCCAGCAGCTTGGGCGGGCCCGGGGAGCTGTTTTTT. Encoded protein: CASSLGGPGELFF.

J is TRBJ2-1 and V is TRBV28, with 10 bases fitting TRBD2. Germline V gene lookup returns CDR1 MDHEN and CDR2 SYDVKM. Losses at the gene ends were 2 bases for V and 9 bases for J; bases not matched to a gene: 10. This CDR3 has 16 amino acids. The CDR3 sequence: CASSLIGSGRTGEQFF. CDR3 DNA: TGTGCCAGCAGTTTAATTGGTAGCGGGAGGACGGGTGAGCAGTTCTTC.

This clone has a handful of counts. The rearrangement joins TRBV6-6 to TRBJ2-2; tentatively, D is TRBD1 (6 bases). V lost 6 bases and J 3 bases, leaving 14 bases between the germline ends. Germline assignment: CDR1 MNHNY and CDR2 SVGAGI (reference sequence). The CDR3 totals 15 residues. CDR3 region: CASSPGGQYTGELFF. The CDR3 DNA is TGTGCCAGCAGCCCCGGTGGACAGTACACCGGGGAGCTGTTTTTT.

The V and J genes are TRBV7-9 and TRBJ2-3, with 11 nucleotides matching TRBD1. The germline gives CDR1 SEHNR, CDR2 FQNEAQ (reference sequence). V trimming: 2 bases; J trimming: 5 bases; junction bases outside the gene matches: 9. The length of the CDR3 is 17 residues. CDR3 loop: CASSLHRDRGAGDTQYF. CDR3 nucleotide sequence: TGTGCCAGCAGCTTACACCGGGACAGGGGGGCCGGAGATACGCAGTATTTT.

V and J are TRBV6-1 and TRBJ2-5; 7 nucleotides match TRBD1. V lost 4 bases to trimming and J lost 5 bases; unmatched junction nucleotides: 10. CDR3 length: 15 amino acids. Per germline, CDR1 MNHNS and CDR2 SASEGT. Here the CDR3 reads CASSVSRGYGETQYF. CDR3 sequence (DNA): TGTGCCAGCAGTGTCTCCAGGGGGTATGGGGAGACCCAGTACTTC.

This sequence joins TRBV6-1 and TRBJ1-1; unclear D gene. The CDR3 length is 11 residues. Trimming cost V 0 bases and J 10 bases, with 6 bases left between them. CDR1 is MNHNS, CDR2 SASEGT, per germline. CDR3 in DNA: TGTGCCAGCAGTGAAGCCCCGGTAGCTTTCTTT. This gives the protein CASSEAPVAFF.

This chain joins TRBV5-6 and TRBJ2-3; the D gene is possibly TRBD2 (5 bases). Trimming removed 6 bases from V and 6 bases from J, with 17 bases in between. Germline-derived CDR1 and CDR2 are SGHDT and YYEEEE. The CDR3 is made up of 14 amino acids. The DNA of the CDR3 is TGTGCCAGCACACTAGAAAGGGTAGGGGATACGCAGTATTTT. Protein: CASTLERVGDTQYF.